These T cell receptor beta chains were read from a single sample in a study of blood T cell repertoires in COVID-19. Method: immunoSEQ multiplex PCR; TCRdb's copy keeps in-frame clones and lacks some. The sample has about 130,000 clones; around 89% are singletons. Material: peripheral blood. The receptors stem from a man in his sixties with active or convalescent COVID-19. The CDR3 runs from the conserved cysteine through the conserved F or W. Fields, in order: J gene, V gene, clone size, D gene, CDR3 DNA, CDR3 protein. A D gene is named only where the DNA matches it firmly. Expanded clones get a size class; other rows say once, few or many, or leave the size out.

TRBJ1-1,TRBV12-3/TRBV12-4,NA,NA,TGTGCCAGCAGTAGCTCTGGAGAGACTGAAGCTTTCTTT,CASSSSGETEAFF
TRBJ2-3,TRBV4-2,NA,TRBD1,TGTGCCAGCAGAGCTGGACAGGGGTTTTATGATACGCAGTATTTT,CASRAGQGFYDTQYF
TRBJ1-2,TRBV28,NA,NA,TGTGCCAGCATGGTTGGCGGGGCCAAAGCTAACTATGGCTACACCTTC,CASMVGGAKANYGYTF
TRBJ2-3,TRBV28,few,TRBD2,TGTGCCAGCACGGGATCTAGCGGGTCTAGCACAGATACGCAGTATTTT,CASTGSSGSSTDTQYF
TRBJ1-2,TRBV28,NA,TRBD1,TGTGCCAGCAGTACCCGGACAGGGGACTATGGCTACACCTTC,CASSTRTGDYGYTF
TRBJ2-3,TRBV4-3,NA,NA,TGCGCCAGCAGCCTAAGCGGCACAGATACGCAGTATTTT,CASSLSGTDTQYF
TRBJ2-5,TRBV2,few,TRBD1,TGTGCCAGCAGACTCGGGACAGGGACGGCCGAGACCCAGTACTTC,CASRLGTGTAETQYF
TRBJ1-4,TRBV29-1,NA,TRBD1,TGCAGCGTTGACAGGGGGGCTAATGAAAAACTGTTTTTT,CSVDRGANEKLFF
TRBJ2-7,TRBV6-1,NA,TRBD1,TGTGCCAGCAGTGACCAAGGACAGGGGACCTACGAGCAGTACTTC,CASSDQGQGTYEQYF
TRBJ1-1,TRBV10-3,NA,NA,TGTGCCATCAGTGAACGGGGTTTCGGTACTGAAGCTTTCTTT,CAISERGFGTEAFF
TRBJ2-4,TRBV4-3,NA,NA,TGCGCCAGCAGCCAAGATCCGGGACTCCCGAGTGGCTTC,CASSQDPGLPSGF
TRBJ1-6,TRBV2,NA,NA,TGTGCCAGCAAAGCACAGCCGAATAATTCACCCCTCCACTTT,CASKAQPNNSPLHF
TRBJ1-4,TRBV15,NA,NA,TGTGCCACCAGCAGGGCCAATATTGGAGGAGAAAAACTGTTTTTT,CATSRANIGGEKLFF
TRBJ1-1,TRBV28,once,NA,TGTGCCAGCAGTACGCACAGGATTGTAATCTCTGAAGCTTTCTTT,CASSTHRIVISEAFF
TRBJ1-2,TRBV7-9,NA,TRBD1,TGTGCCAGCAGCTTAGGGACAGGGGCTTGGGGCTACACCTTC,CASSLGTGAWGYTF
TRBJ2-5,TRBV2,NA,TRBD1,TGTGCCAGCAGTGAAGCAGGGACAGGGAAGACCCAGTACTTC,CASSEAGTGKTQYF
TRBJ1-2,TRBV2,NA,NA,TGTGCCAGCTCGCTCGGTAGAGGCTACACCTTC,CASSLGRGYTF
TRBJ2-3,TRBV5-4,NA,TRBD2,TGTGCCAGCAGCTTCCGACTAGCGGGAGTCACAGATACGCAGTATTTT,CASSFRLAGVTDTQYF
TRBJ2-1,TRBV5-6,NA,TRBD1,TGTGCCAGCAGCTCCGGCGGGACAGGGGGCTTGCGGTTCTTC,CASSSGGTGGLRFF
TRBJ1-4,TRBV4-2,NA,NA,TGTGCCAGCAGCCAAGACTGGCCCTCCTATGAAAAACTGTTTTTT,CASSQDWPSYEKLFF
TRBJ1-5,TRBV19,NA,NA,TGTGCCAGCACAGACAGGAGTCGCAATCAGCCCCAGCATTTT,CASTDRSRNQPQHF
TRBJ1-1,TRBV5-1,NA,TRBD1,TGCGCCCCGGGGGACAGGGACACCGATGAAGCTTTCTTT,CAPGDRDTDEAFF